The entry below describes one TCR beta chain. Sequencing was performed with immunoSEQ multiplex PCR; in TCRdb, only in-frame clones are kept and a portion is missing. The table records about 270,000 clones, roughly 86% of them present only once. V lost 6 bases, J lost 4 bases, and 11 bases lay in between. Germline CDR1 KGHDR, CDR2 SFDVKD. The CDR3 totals 13 residues. The data originate from a study of blood T cell repertoires in COVID-19. Study overall: Acute and convalescent COVID-19 specimens originated in the United States, Italy and Spain. PBMCs, B-cell-depleted T cells, or T cells were the source of the cDNA or gDNA that made up the material.

The Seattle patients joined while their infection was active and were tracked longitudinally afterward. The sequenced sample was peripheral blood. The V and J genes are TRBV24-1 and TRBJ1-2; D is possibly TRBD1 (5 bases). This TCR was recovered from an elderly woman with COVID-19, enrolled during active disease. The CDR3 spells CATSWSGSYGYTF. Here the CDR3 DNA reads TGTGCCACCAGTTGGTCAGGGTCCTATGGCTACACCTTC.